These 8 T cell receptor beta chains share one sample of origin, sequenced in a study of T cell clonality in common variable immunodeficiency. Regarding the study as a whole: Common variable immunodeficiency TCR beta sequences reportedly had fewer deletions and N-nucleotide insertions.

These TCRs' antigens remain unknown. The method was immunoSEQ multiplex PCR; TCRdb's version includes in-frame clones alone and lacks a portion of them. The data show 10,000 to 13,000 clones, with none appearing a single time. Sequencing was performed on peripheral blood mononuclear cells. These receptors were obtained from a human donor with common variable immunodeficiency.

The sample holds a few counts of this clone. The CDR3 extends 3 residues past the end of the read, so its final part is completed from the germline J gene. The V gene is TRBV20-1, the J gene TRBJ2-1, with D perhaps TRBD2 (6 bases). CDR1 and CDR2 (germline): DFQATT, SNEGSKA (reference sequence). V lost 4 bases to trimming and J lost 2 bases, with 12 bases between them. This CDR3 has 14 residues. The CDR3 DNA, read in part, is TGCAGTGCTAACGGAGGGCCCACCTACAATGAG. Translation gives CSANGGPTYNE. The entire CDR3 protein is CSANGGPTYNEQFF.

This clone was seen a handful of times. The sequenced fragment ends 3 residues before the CDR3 boundary, so the rest is inferred from the germline J gene. V and J are TRBV19 and TRBJ2-1; the match to TRBD2 covers 10 bases. J was trimmed by 4 bases and V by 5 bases; bases with no gene match: 5. From germline, CDR1 is LNHDA and CDR2 SQIVND (reference sequence). The CDR3 is 15 amino acids. The DNA read from the CDR3 is TGTGCCAGTAGTCTAGGACTAGCGGTTTACAATGAG. This sequence encodes CASSLGLAVYNE. The whole CDR3 is CASSLGLAVYNEQFF.

This clone was detected a few times. The CDR3 end falls 3 residues outside the read, so it is completed with the germline J gene. The rearrangement uses TRBV19 and TRBJ1-1, with TRBD1 as a possible D gene (6 bases). The V gene's germline CDR1 is LNHDA and CDR2 SQIVND (reference sequence). V lost 7 bases and J lost 1, with 13 bases in between. The CDR3 is made up of 14 amino acids. Here the CDR3 reads CASIRRGSNTEAFF. CDR3 DNA (partial): TGTGCCAGTATTCGAAGGGGGTCGAACACTGAA.

This clone turned up a few times. Read coverage stops 3 residues before the CDR3 terminus; the germline J gene supplies the remainder. This rearrangement joins TRBV2 to TRBJ1-1; tentatively, D is TRBD1 (6 bases). The germline V gene encodes CDR1 SNHLY and CDR2 FYNNEI. The CDR3 has 16 amino acids. V was trimmed by 6 bases and J by 0 bases, leaving 17 bases between them. The sequenced part of the CDR3 DNA is TGTGCCAGCAGCCTCAGACAGGCTAAACTGAACACTGAA. This codes for CASSLRQAKLNTE. In full, the CDR3 is CASSLRQAKLNTEAFF.

CDR3 loop: CASSFTGNQPQHF. The DNA read from the CDR3 is TGTGCCAGTAGTTTTACTGGCAATCAGCCC. This sequence joins TRBV19 and TRBJ1-5; D uncertain. The CDR3 goes on 3 residues after the read ends, and that part is filled in from the germline J gene. The V end was cut by 5 bases, the J end by 2 bases, with 7 bases between. The CDR3 spans 13 residues. Germline loops: CDR1 LNHDA, CDR2 SQIVND (reference sequence).

About this clone: Read data end 3 residues before the CDR3 end; the end is taken from the germline J gene. This sequence joins TRBV7-2 and TRBJ1-2; 8 bases are shared with TRBD1. Trimming took 4 bases from V and 7 from J; bases not matched to a gene: 5. Per the germline V gene, CDR1 is SGHTA and CDR2 is FQGNSA. CDR3 length equals 13 residues. Partial CDR3 DNA: TGTGCCAGCAGCTCCGGACAGGGCGGTGGC. It yields the protein CASSSGQGGG. The full CDR3 sequence reads CASSSGQGGGYTF.

For this clone: Read coverage stops 3 residues before the CDR3 terminus; the germline J gene supplies the remainder. The chain employs TRBV7-3 and TRBJ2-7, with 9 bases lining up with TRBD2. The V gene's germline CDR1 is SGHTA and CDR2 FQGTGA. V shed 5 bases and J 1 base; nucleotides not matched to a gene: 15. The CDR3 covers 18 residues. The CDR3 sequence is CASSTRPLVAGESYEQYF. The CDR3 DNA, read in part, is TGTGCCAGCAGCACCCGACCTTTGGTAGCGGGAGAATCCTACGAG.

As for this clone: The read ends 3 residues before the CDR3 terminus; that terminus is restored from the germline J gene. The J gene is TRBJ2-6, the V gene TRBV7-2, with D maybe TRBD1 (6 bases). Trimming took 5 bases from V and 4 from J, leaving 12 bases between them. Germline CDR1 reads SGHTA; CDR2 reads FQGNSA. The CDR3 is 15 amino acids. This CDR3 is CASSLDSSGANVLTF. The DNA read from the CDR3 is TGTGCCAGCAGCCTGGACAGCTCGGGGGCCAACGTC.